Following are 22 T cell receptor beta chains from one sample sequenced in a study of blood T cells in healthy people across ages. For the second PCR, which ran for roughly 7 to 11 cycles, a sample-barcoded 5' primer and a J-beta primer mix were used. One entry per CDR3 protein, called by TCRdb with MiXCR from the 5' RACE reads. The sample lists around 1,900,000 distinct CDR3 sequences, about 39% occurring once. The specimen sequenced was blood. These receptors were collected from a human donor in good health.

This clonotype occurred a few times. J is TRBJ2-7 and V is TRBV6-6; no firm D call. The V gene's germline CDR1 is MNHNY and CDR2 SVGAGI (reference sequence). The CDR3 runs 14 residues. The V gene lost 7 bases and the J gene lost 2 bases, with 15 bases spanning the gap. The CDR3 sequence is CASKPGPITYEQYF. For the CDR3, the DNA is TGTGCCAGCAAACCCGGACCGATTACCTACGAGCAGTACTTC.

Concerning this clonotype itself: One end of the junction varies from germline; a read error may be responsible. As DNA, the CDR3 is TGTGCCAGCAGCCAAGATGCGGGGGCGAACTATGACTACACCTTC. Protein product: CASSQDAGANYDYTF. The chain recombines TRBV4-2 with TRBJ1-2; possible D gene TRBD1, 6 bases. The germline CDR1 and CDR2 sequences are LGHNA and YNFKEQ. This CDR3 spans 15 amino acids.

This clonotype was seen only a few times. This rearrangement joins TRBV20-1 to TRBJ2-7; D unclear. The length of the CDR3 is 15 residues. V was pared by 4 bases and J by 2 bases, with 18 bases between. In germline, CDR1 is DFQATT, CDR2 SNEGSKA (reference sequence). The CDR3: CSAIKGDTPTYEQYF. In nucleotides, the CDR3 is TGCAGTGCTATAAAGGGTGACACACCTACCTACGAGCAGTACTTC.

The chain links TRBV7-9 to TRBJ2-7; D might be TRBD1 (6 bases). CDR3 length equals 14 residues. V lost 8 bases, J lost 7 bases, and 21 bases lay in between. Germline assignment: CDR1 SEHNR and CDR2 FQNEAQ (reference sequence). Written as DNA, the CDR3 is TGTGCCAGCGCCGCCATGGGGGCAGGAGGAGAGCAGTACTTC. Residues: CASAAMGAGGEQYF.

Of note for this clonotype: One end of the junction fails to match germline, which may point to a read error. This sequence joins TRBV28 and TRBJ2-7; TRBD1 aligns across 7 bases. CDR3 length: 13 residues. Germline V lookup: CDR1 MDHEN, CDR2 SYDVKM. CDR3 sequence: CVSSSGQLYEQYF. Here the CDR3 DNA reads TGTGTCAGCAGTTCGGGACAGCTCTACGAGCAGTACTTC. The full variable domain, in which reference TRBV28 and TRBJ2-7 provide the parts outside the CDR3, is DVKVTQSSRYLVKRTGEKVFLECVQDMDHENMFWYRQDPGLGLRLIYFSYDVKMKEKGDIPEGYSVSREKKERFSLILESASTNQTSMYLCVSSSGQLYEQYFGPGTRLTVT.

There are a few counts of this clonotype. Here the CDR3 DNA reads TGCGCCAGCAGCCTAATAATCAGGGTCACTAATGAAAAACTGTTTTTT. This codes for CASSLIIRVTNEKLFF. This chain joins TRBV4-1 and TRBJ1-4; a possible D gene is TRBD1 (5 bases). The CDR3 covers 16 residues. V was shortened by 4 bases and J by 2 bases, with 14 bases between the two germline ends. Germline lookup yields CDR1 MGHRA and CDR2 YSYEKL.

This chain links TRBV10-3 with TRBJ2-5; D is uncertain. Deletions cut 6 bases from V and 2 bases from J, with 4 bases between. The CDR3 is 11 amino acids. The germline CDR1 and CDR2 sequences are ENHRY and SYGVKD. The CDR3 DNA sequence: TGTGCCATCAGCCCTCAAGAGACCCAGTACTTC. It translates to CAISPQETQYF.

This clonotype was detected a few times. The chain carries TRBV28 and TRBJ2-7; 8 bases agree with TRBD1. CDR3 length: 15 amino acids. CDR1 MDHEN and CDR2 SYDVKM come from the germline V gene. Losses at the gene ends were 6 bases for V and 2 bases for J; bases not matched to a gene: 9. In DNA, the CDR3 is TGTGCCAGCAGGGACAGGGCTTATACACCCTACGAGCAGTACTTC. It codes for CASRDRAYTPYEQYF.

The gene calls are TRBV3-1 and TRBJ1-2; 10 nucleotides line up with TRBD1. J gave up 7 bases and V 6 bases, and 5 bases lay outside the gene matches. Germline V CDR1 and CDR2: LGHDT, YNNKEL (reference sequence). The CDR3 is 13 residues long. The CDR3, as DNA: TGTGCCAGCAGTGGGACAGGGGCTCGTGGCTACACCTTC. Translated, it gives CASSGTGARGYTF.

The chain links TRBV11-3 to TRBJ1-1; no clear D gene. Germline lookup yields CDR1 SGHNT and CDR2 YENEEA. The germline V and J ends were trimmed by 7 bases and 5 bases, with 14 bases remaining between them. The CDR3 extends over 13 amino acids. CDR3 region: CASNSGAVTEAFF. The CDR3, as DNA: TGTGCCAGCAACTCCGGCGCAGTAACTGAAGCTTTCTTT. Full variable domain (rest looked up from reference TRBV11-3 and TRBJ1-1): EAGVVQSPRYKIIEKKQPVAFWCNPISGHNTLYWYLQNLGQGPELLIRYENEEAVDDSQLPKDRFSAERLKGVDSTLKIQPAELGDSAVYLCASNSGAVTEAFFGQGTRLTVV.

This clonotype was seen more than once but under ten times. CDR3 DNA sequence: TGTGCCAGCAGCCCAGGGGACAGCGACTACGAGCAGTACTTC. Protein sequence: CASSPGDSDYEQYF. The chain combines TRBV4-2 with TRBJ2-7; 7 bases line up with TRBD1. This CDR3 comprises 14 residues. Germline lookup yields CDR1 LGHNA and CDR2 YNFKEQ. V shed 4 bases and J 3 bases; nucleotides not matched to a gene: 6.

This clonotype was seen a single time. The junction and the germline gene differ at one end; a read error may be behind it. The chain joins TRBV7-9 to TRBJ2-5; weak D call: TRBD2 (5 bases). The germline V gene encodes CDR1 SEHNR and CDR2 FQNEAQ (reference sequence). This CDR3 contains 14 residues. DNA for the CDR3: TGTGCCAGCAGTTTAGTTATGGCGGGAGAGACCCAGTACTTC. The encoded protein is CASSLVMAGETQYF.

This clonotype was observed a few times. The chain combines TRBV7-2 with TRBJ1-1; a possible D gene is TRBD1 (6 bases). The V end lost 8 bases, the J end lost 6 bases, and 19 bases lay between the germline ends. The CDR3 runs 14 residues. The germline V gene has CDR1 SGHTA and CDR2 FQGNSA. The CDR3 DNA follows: TGTGCCAGCGTGGCCAGGGGACGTATCGCTGAAGCTTTCTTT. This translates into CASVARGRIAEAFF.

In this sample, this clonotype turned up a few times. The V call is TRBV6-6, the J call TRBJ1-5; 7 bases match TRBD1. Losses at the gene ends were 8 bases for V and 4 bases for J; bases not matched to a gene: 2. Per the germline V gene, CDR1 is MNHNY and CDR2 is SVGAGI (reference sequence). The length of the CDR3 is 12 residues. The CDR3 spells CASQQGNQPQHF. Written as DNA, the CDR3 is TGTGCCAGCCAACAGGGGAATCAGCCCCAGCATTTT.

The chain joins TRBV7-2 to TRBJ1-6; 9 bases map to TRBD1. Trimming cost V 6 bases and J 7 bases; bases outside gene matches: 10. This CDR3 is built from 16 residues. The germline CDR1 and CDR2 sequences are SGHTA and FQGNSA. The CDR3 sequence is CASRKDRGGGNSPLHF. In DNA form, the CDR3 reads TGTGCCAGCAGGAAGGACAGGGGTGGAGGGAATTCACCCCTCCACTTT.

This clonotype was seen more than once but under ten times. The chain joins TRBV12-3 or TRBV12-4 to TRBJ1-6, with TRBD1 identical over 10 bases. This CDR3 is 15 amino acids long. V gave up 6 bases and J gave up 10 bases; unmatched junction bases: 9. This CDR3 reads CASSPGQGEGSPLHF. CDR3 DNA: TGTGCCAGCAGCCCCGGACAGGGGGAAGGGTCACCCCTCCACTTT.

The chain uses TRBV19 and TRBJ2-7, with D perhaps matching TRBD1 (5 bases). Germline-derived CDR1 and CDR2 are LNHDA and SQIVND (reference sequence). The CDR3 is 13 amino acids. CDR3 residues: CATEPFSSYEQYF. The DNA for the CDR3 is TGTGCGACAGAACCCTTCAGCTCCTACGAGCAGTACTTC.

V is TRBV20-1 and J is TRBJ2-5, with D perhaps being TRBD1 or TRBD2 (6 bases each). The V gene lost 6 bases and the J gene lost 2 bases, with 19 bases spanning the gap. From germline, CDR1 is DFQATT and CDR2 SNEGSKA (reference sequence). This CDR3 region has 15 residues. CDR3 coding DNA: TGCAGTGCCAAAGGGGGGAGAGGGCAACAAGAGACCCAGTACTTC. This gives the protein CSAKGGRGQQETQYF.

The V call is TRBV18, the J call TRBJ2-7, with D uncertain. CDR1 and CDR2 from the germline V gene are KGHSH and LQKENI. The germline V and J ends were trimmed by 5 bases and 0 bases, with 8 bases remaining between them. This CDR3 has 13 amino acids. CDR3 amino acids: CASSTKSSYEQYF. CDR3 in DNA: TGTGCCAGCTCAACAAAAAGCTCCTACGAGCAGTACTTC.

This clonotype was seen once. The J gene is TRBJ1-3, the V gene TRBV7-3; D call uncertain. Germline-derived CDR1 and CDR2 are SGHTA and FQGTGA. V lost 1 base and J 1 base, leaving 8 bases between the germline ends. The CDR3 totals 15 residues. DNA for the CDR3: TGTGCCAGCAGCTTAAATGGAGGGTCTGGAAACACCATATATTTT. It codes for CASSLNGGSGNTIYF.

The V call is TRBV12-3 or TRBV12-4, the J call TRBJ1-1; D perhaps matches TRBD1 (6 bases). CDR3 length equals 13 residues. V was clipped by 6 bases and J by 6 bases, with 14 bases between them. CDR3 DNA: TGTGCCAGCAGGCCAAACAGGGCGGCTGAAGCTTTCTTT. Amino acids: CASRPNRAAEAFF.

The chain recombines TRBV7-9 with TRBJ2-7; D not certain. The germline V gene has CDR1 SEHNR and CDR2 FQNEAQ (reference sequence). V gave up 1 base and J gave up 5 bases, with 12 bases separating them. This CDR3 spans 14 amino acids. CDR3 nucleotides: TGTGCCAGCAGCTTAGGCGTCAGTCGGAACGAGCAGTACTTC. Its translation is CASSLGVSRNEQYF.